This passage covers 28 T cell receptor beta chains from one sample sequenced in a study of cytomegalovirus exposure and HLA in healthy donors. The PCR made use of 60 Vbeta and 13 Jbeta primers. Some clones are missing from TCRdb's copy, which holds only in-frame ones; the method was immunoSEQ multiplex PCR. The table lists over 100,000 clones, about 80% of them singletons. Source material: PBMCs. The receptors were sampled from a middle-aged woman in good health and CMV-seropositive.

CDR3 coding DNA: TGTGCCAGCAGTGATAGGACAGGGGGCGCGCTCGGGGAGCTGTTTTTT. Translated: CASSDRTGGALGELFF. The J gene is TRBJ2-2, the V gene TRBV6-1, with TRBD1 matching over 11 bases. Germline CDR1 MNHNS, CDR2 SASEGT. The CDR3 is 16 amino acids. Trimming removed 3 bases from V and 7 bases from J; junction bases left unmatched: 7.

The chain combines TRBV29-1 with TRBJ2-7, with 7 positions matching TRBD1. Germline V gives CDR1 SQVTM, CDR2 ANQGSEA. Germline trimming cut 7 bases from V and 3 bases from J; bases unmatched to any gene: 12. This CDR3 is 14 amino acids long. The CDR3 spells CSALDRVRRYEQYF. CDR3 in DNA: TGCAGCGCCCTAGACAGGGTAAGACGCTACGAGCAGTACTTC.

The chain combines TRBV6-1 with TRBJ2-7, with TRBD2 identical over 8 bases. The V gene end was trimmed by 8 bases and the J gene end by 2 bases; junction bases not matched to a gene: 5. Germline V CDR1 and CDR2: MNHNS, SASEGT. The CDR3 covers 13 residues. The chain's CDR3 is CASLAGGPYEQYF. The CDR3 DNA reads as TGTGCCAGCCTCGCGGGGGGACCCTACGAGCAGTACTTC.

In its sample, this clone was seen a few times. The genes are TRBV4-2 and TRBJ1-1, with D hard to call. The CDR3 runs to 14 residues. Germline CDR1 reads LGHNA; CDR2 reads YNFKEQ. V dropped 1 base and J dropped 0 bases, with 6 bases sitting between them. This CDR3 reads CASSQAVLNTEAFF. The DNA of the CDR3 is TGTGCCAGCAGCCAAGCCGTCTTGAACACTGAAGCTTTCTTT.

The genes are TRBV5-1 and TRBJ2-2; 8 positions agree with TRBD1. Germline lookup yields CDR1 SGHRS and CDR2 YFSETQ. This CDR3 is 15 amino acids long. V shed 0 bases, J shed 6 bases, and the junction held 4 bases outside the gene matches. This chain's CDR3 is CASSLAVTGAGELFF. The CDR3 bases are TGCGCCAGCAGCTTGGCCGTGACAGGGGCCGGGGAGCTGTTTTTT. Full variable domain (remainder filled in from reference TRBV5-1 and TRBJ2-2): KAGVTQTPRYLIKTRGQQVTLSCSPISGHRSVSWYQQTPGQGLQFLFEYFSETQRNKGNFPGRFSGRQFSNSRSEMNVSTLELGDSALYLCASSLAVTGAGELFFGEGSRLTVL.

The V and J genes are TRBV30 and TRBJ1-3; tentatively, D is TRBD1 (6 bases). Trimming pared 1 base from V and 1 base from J, leaving 8 bases between. Germline V gene sequence: CDR1 GTSNPN, CDR2 SVGIG (reference sequence). The length of the CDR3 is 14 residues. The CDR3 nucleotides are TGTGCCTGGAGTGAAGGGGGTTCTGGAAACACCATATATTTT. It encodes CAWSEGGSGNTIYF.

The chain links TRBV6-5 to TRBJ2-2; 9 bases are shared with TRBD1. In germline, CDR1 is MNHEY, CDR2 SVGAGI. The CDR3 is 15 amino acids. The J segment lost 6 bases and the V segment lost 7 bases, leaving 9 bases of the junction unmatched. The CDR3, as DNA: TGTGCCAGCACCGTCGGGACAGGGTATCCCGGGGAGCTGTTTTTT. This gives the protein CASTVGTGYPGELFF.

This chain links TRBV28 with TRBJ2-7, with D possibly TRBD2 on 5 matching bases. The CDR3 is made up of 12 amino acids. With 8 bases removed from V and 6 bases from J, the gap between germline ends came to 14 bases. In germline, CDR1 is MDHEN, CDR2 SYDVKM. The CDR3, as DNA: TGTGCCAGCGGACCCCCGGGGAGCGAGCAGTACTTC. Encoded protein: CASGPPGSEQYF.

This chain links TRBV5-1 with TRBJ1-3; weak D call: TRBD1 (5 bases). The CDR3 is 14 residues long. Trimming shortened V by 2 bases and J by 2 bases, and 8 bases separated the two germline ends. Per germline, CDR1 SGHRS and CDR2 YFSETQ. CDR3 sequence (DNA): TGCGCCAGCAGCTTCTTAGGGGCTGGAAACACCATATATTTT. Its translation is CASSFLGAGNTIYF.

CDR3 amino acids: CASSIDRPIGQFF. The DNA for the CDR3 is TGCGCCAGCAGCATTGACAGGCCCATTGGGCAGTTCTTC. J is TRBJ2-1 and V is TRBV5-1; D might be TRBD1 (6 bases). The length of the CDR3 is 13 residues. Per germline, CDR1 SGHRS and CDR2 YFSETQ. V lost 4 bases to trimming and J lost 12 bases, with 17 bases between them.

This rearrangement joins TRBV7-9 to TRBJ1-2, with D tentatively TRBD1 (6 bases). This CDR3 is 14 amino acids long. V lost 5 bases to trimming and J lost 8 bases, with 18 bases between them. CDR1 SEHNR and CDR2 FQNEAQ come from the germline V gene (reference sequence). CDR3 protein: CASSPGQPLGGYTF. The CDR3 DNA reads TGTGCCAGCAGCCCCGGACAGCCCTTGGGCGGCTACACCTTC.

The genes are TRBV19 and TRBJ1-4, with D perhaps TRBD1 (5 bases). V lost 6 bases, J lost 5 bases, and 16 bases lay in between. The germline V gene has CDR1 LNHDA and CDR2 SQIVND (reference sequence). This CDR3 is 15 amino acids long. The CDR3 DNA is TGTGCCAGTAGAATTACAGGTTTCAACAATGAAAAACTGTTTTTT. Protein product: CASRITGFNNEKLFF. Full variable domain (missing parts from reference TRBV19 and TRBJ1-4): DGGITQSPKYLFRKEGQNVTLSCEQNLNHDAMYWYRQDPGQGLRLIYYSQIVNDFQKGDIAEGYSVSREKKESFPLTVTSAQKNPTAFYLCASRITGFNNEKLFFGSGTQLSVL.

The chain recombines TRBV18 with TRBJ2-7, with 8 bases identical to TRBD2. The ends lost 3 bases at V and 5 bases at J; junction bases unmatched: 9. CDR1 is KGHSH, CDR2 LQKENI, per germline. The CDR3 sequence is 15 residues long. The CDR3 is CASSPIAGGGHEQYF. Written as DNA, the CDR3 is TGTGCCAGCTCACCTATTGCGGGGGGCGGGCACGAGCAGTACTTC. Full variable domain (missing parts from reference TRBV18 and TRBJ2-7): NAGVMQNPRHLVRRRGQEARLRCSPMKGHSHVYWYRQLPEEGLKFMVYLQKENIIDESGMPKERFSAEFPKEGPSILRIQQVVRGDSAAYFCASSPIAGGGHEQYFGPGTRLTVT.

This chain links TRBV6-5 with TRBJ1-6, with 8 nucleotides matching TRBD1. This CDR3 is built from 14 residues. CDR1 is MNHEY, CDR2 SVGAGI, per germline. Unmatched junction bases numbered 5, after V lost 5 bases and J lost 8 bases. CDR3 bases: TGTGCCAGCAGTCGGGACAGGTGGGATTCACCCCTCCACTTT. This codes for CASSRDRWDSPLHF.

This clone showed up just once. The rearrangement links TRBV6-4 to TRBJ2-1, with D tentatively TRBD1 (6 bases). The length of the CDR3 is 12 residues. The germline V gene has CDR1 MRHNA and CDR2 SNTAGT. The V gene lost 6 bases and the J gene lost 9 bases, with 12 bases spanning the gap. The CDR3, as DNA: TGTGCCAGCAGCCCCCAGGGGTTTGAGCAGTTCTTC. Its translation is CASSPQGFEQFF.

This rearrangement joins TRBV4-1 to TRBJ1-3; D gene uncertain. Deletions cut 5 bases from V and 0 bases from J, with 14 bases between. Germline CDR1 is MGHRA and CDR2 is YSYEKL. This CDR3 is 16 amino acids long. CDR3 residues: CASSGGGLLSGNTIYF. The CDR3 DNA reads as TGCGCCAGCAGCGGAGGAGGGCTACTCTCTGGAAACACCATATATTTT.

The chain carries TRBV7-9 and TRBJ1-4, with TRBD1 identical over 7 bases. This CDR3 spans 14 amino acids. The V segment lost 3 bases and the J segment 4 bases; nucleotides outside the gene matches: 2. Looked up from germline, CDR1 is SEHNR and CDR2 is FQNEAQ (reference sequence). This CDR3 reads CASSFGTDNEKLFF. In DNA, the CDR3 is TGTGCCAGCAGCTTCGGGACAGATAATGAAAAACTGTTTTTT.

The chain employs TRBV25-1 and TRBJ2-2, with D perhaps matching TRBD1 (7 bases). Deletions cut 1 base from V and 5 bases from J, with 14 bases between. Germline CDR1 is MGHDK and CDR2 is SYGVNS. CDR3 size: 16 residues. This chain's CDR3 is CASSELVTGRTGELFF. CDR3 DNA sequence: TGTGCCAGCAGTGAATTGGTGACAGGGAGGACCGGGGAGCTGTTTTTT.

The J gene is TRBJ1-1, the V gene TRBV5-6; no firm D call. V lost 1 base and J 0 bases, leaving 13 bases between the germline ends. Germline V gives CDR1 SGHDT, CDR2 YYEEEE. The length of the CDR3 is 16 residues. In nucleotides, the CDR3 is TGTGCCAGCAGCTTGTTTCCGCCGAACATGAACACTGAAGCTTTCTTT. Its translation: CASSLFPPNMNTEAFF.

The J gene is TRBJ1-2, the V gene TRBV27, with 7 positions matching TRBD1. Germline trimming cut 8 bases from V and 5 bases from J; bases unmatched to any gene: 11. CDR1 and CDR2 (germline): MNHEY, SMNVEV (reference sequence). The CDR3 contains 14 residues. In DNA form, the CDR3 reads TGTGCCAGCCCAGGCGGACAGGATATTTATGGCTACACCTTC. This gives the protein CASPGGQDIYGYTF.

This clone was counted a single time. The chain employs TRBV7-3 and TRBJ2-1; 7 positions agree with TRBD1. The CDR3 extends over 15 amino acids. Germline V lookup: CDR1 SGHTA, CDR2 FQGTGA. Trimming removed 2 bases from V and 3 bases from J; junction bases left unmatched: 4. The CDR3 DNA reads as TGTGCCAGCAGCTTAGTCGGACAGGACTACAATGAGCAGTTCTTC. The encoded protein is CASSLVGQDYNEQFF.

The chain couples TRBV6-6 to TRBJ1-1; D perhaps matches TRBD1 (6 bases). V was clipped by 4 bases and J by 5 bases, with 14 bases between them. This CDR3 contains 14 residues. The V gene's germline CDR1 is MNHNY and CDR2 SVGAGI (reference sequence). This chain's CDR3 is CASSSTGSGTEAFF. CDR3 nucleotide sequence: TGTGCCAGCAGTTCGACAGGAAGTGGGACTGAAGCTTTCTTT.

The V and J genes are TRBV30 and TRBJ2-5; TRBD1 matches at 8 bases. J gave up 2 bases and V 3 bases, and 2 bases lay outside the gene matches. Germline loops: CDR1 GTSNPN, CDR2 SVGIG (reference sequence). The CDR3 runs 13 residues. The CDR3 spells CAWSRDRQETQYF. The CDR3 bases are TGTGCCTGGAGCCGGGACAGGCAAGAGACCCAGTACTTC. The variable domain in full, completed from reference TRBV30 and TRBJ2-5, reads SQTIHQWPATLVQPVGSPLSLECTVEGTSNPNLYWYRQAAGRGLQLLFYSVGIGQISSEVPQNLSASRPQDRQFILSSKKLLLSDSGFYLCAWSRDRQETQYFGPGTRLLVL.

The V and J genes are TRBV4-1 and TRBJ2-5; D may be TRBD1 (5 bases). V gave up 5 bases and J gave up 4 bases, with 14 bases separating them. The length of the CDR3 is 14 residues. CDR1 is MGHRA and CDR2 is YSYEKL in the germline V gene. In DNA, the CDR3 is TGCGCCAGCAGCATTAGGCAGGGCCCAGAGACCCAGTACTTC. Translated: CASSIRQGPETQYF.

This chain connects TRBV5-3 to TRBJ2-5, with D possibly being TRBD2 (6 bases). TRBV5-3 is recorded as an ORF, its role being uncertain. The ends were cut back, 0 bases at V and 4 bases at J, with 28 bases in the middle. The CDR3 loop spans 20 amino acids. The CDR3 DNA sequence: TGTGCCAGAAGCTTGGGTCTGCCGGTTCAGGCCGGGGGTTGGGGAGAGACCCAGTACTTC. Its protein product is CARSLGLPVQAGGWGETQYF.

The CDR3 here is CASSLAILGQGVYEQYF. The CDR3 bases are TGCGCCAGCAGCTTGGCCATTTTGGGACAGGGGGTCTACGAGCAGTACTTC. The chain is built from TRBV5-1 and TRBJ2-7; 11 bases are shared with TRBD1. Trimming took 0 bases from V and 3 from J; bases not matched to a gene: 8. CDR3 length equals 17 residues. Germline lookup yields CDR1 SGHRS and CDR2 YFSETQ.

The V and J genes are TRBV27 and TRBJ1-1, with D possibly matching TRBD1 (6 bases). V lost 3 bases and J 10 bases, leaving 15 bases between the germline ends. Germline V CDR1 and CDR2: MNHEY, SMNVEV (reference sequence). This CDR3 comprises 13 residues. CDR3: CASSFSTGSGAFF. The CDR3 nucleotides are TGTGCCAGCAGTTTCTCCACAGGGTCTGGAGCTTTCTTT.

This clone has more than one count but fewer than ten. Other DNA sequences in this specimen translate into the identical CDR3. J is TRBJ2-3 and V is TRBV12-5; D might be TRBD2 (5 bases). This CDR3 region has 16 residues. Germline V gene sequence: CDR1 LGHNT, CDR2 FRNRAP. Trimming stripped 2 bases from V and 2 bases from J, with 14 bases between. For the CDR3, the DNA is TGTGCTAGTGGTTTGTACCGGACGGGATCCACAGATACGCAGTATTTT. Its translation is CASGLYRTGSTDTQYF.